The 9 T cell receptor beta chains given below trace back to one sample, sequenced in a study of T cells in Graves' hyperthyroidism and ophthalmopathy. There were TCR beta CDR3 regions amplified from RNA transcripts. The HTBI primer set was used in a first-round RT-PCR of the TCR CDR3. MiXCR was run by TCRdb on the multiplex PCR reads, yielding one entry per CDR3 protein. Altogether a few hundred thousand distinct CDR3 sequences are present, 40% to 55% being singletons, with the ten largest covering around 8%. The specimen sequenced was peripheral blood or thyroid tissue (not recorded which). The receptors were sampled from a woman aged 18-29 years with Graves' hyperthyroidism.

The table lists this clonotype with many counts. This chain connects TRBV13 to TRBJ2-7; 10 bases match TRBD2. The CDR3 totals 16 residues. Germline trimming cut 4 bases from V and 3 bases from J; bases unmatched to any gene: 9. CDR1 is PRHDT, CDR2 FYEKMQ, per germline (reference sequence). The CDR3 is CASSSRGSGRIYEQYF. CDR3 bases: TGTGCCAGCAGCTCGCGGGGTAGCGGGAGGATCTACGAGCAGTACTTC. Filled out from reference TRBV13 and TRBJ2-7, the complete variable domain reads AAGVIQSPRHLIKEKRETATLKCYPIPRHDTVYWYQQGPGQDPQFLISFYEKMQSDKGSIPDRFSAQQFSDYHSELNMSSLELGDSALYFCASSSRGSGRIYEQYFGPGTRLTVT.

The table lists this clonotype with a few counts. V is TRBV29-1 and J is TRBJ2-7, with 7 bases fitting TRBD1. Germline values: CDR1 SQVTM, CDR2 ANQGSEA. The length of the CDR3 is 13 residues. After removal of 7 bases from V and 5 bases from J, the junction contained 11 bases not matched to a gene. CDR3 amino acids: CSARQGDPHEQYF. The CDR3, as DNA: TGCAGCGCTAGACAGGGTGATCCCCACGAGCAGTACTTC.

As to this clonotype: The conserved phenylalanine or tryptophan is not found at the CDR3 terminus, so this likely reflects a read error. The DNA is left out, because the CDR3 cannot be placed on it with certainty; the CDR3 is given as TCRdb lists it. The chain joins TRBV7-8 to TRBJ2-2; the table names TRBD2, a call not compared with the DNA. The CDR3 is 15 amino acids long, termini counted. Germline V gene data show CDR1 as SGHVS and CDR2 as FQNEAQ. The CDR3 loop is CATGTSGREHRGAVV.

This clonotype occurred many times. J is TRBJ2-2 and V is TRBV5-1; TRBD2 matches 8 bases. CDR1 is SGHRS, CDR2 YFSETQ, per germline. The CDR3 length is 15 residues. V trimming: 3 bases; J trimming: 4 bases; junction bases outside the gene matches: 5. This CDR3 reads CASSWSGSVTGELFF. Here the CDR3 DNA reads TGCGCCAGCAGCTGGAGCGGGAGTGTCACCGGGGAGCTGTTTTTT.

The CDR3 bases are TGTGCCAGCAGCAATGGACCTAACACGGGAGAGCAGTACTTC. Amino acid sequence: CASSNGPNTGEQYF. The rearrangement uses TRBV6-5 and TRBJ2-7; a possible D gene is TRBD2 (5 bases). The CDR3 consists of 14 residues. Germline CDR1 is MNHEY and CDR2 is SVGAGI. Trimming pared 6 bases from V and 7 bases from J, leaving 19 bases between.

The genes are TRBV19 and TRBJ1-2; 10 bases map to TRBD1. The CDR3 covers 17 residues. The junction had 12 bases not matched to a gene; V was cut back by 8 bases and J by 0 bases. Germline V gene data show CDR1 as LNHDA and CDR2 as SQIVND (reference sequence). CDR3 sequence reads: CASSFPGQGTPNYGYTF. As DNA, the CDR3 is TGTGCCAGTTCATTTCCGGGACAGGGGACCCCTAACTATGGCTACACCTTC.

The rearrangement links TRBV20-1 to TRBJ2-5; D is unclear. There are 12 residues in the CDR3. V shed 6 bases and J shed 9 bases, with 17 bases lying between them. Germline loops: CDR1 DFQATT, CDR2 SNEGSKA (reference sequence). The CDR3 region is CSAQYSNQPQYF. CDR3 sequence (DNA): TGCAGTGCGCAATATAGCAATCAGCCCCAGTACTTC.

This clonotype was recorded many times. This chain joins TRBV2 and TRBJ1-1, with TRBD1 matching over 8 bases. Germline assignment: CDR1 SNHLY and CDR2 FYNNEI. This CDR3 has 15 residues. V trimming: 6 bases; J trimming: 3 bases; junction bases outside the gene matches: 9. The chain's CDR3 is CASRPTGEDDTEAFF. The CDR3, as DNA: TGTGCCAGCAGGCCGACAGGGGAAGATGACACTGAAGCTTTCTTT.

This clonotype was picked up many times. V usage is TRBV27 and J usage is TRBJ2-7; D gene uncertain. There are 10 residues in the CDR3. Germline V gene data show CDR1 as MNHEY and CDR2 as SMNVEV (reference sequence). Trimming shortened V by 0 bases and J by 10 bases, and 4 bases separated the two germline ends. The CDR3 here is CASSLSEQYF. In DNA form, the CDR3 reads TGTGCCAGCAGTTTATCGGAACAGTACTTC.